The clone carrying this TCR beta chain was found many times. The target antigen is unknown. Time point denoted: healthy volunteer bleed at 6 weeks. The starting material, unfractionated whole blood, was used for total RNA extraction. Unique molecular identifiers were linked by the library to individual cDNA molecules. In the authors' methods: A typical sample had some 95,000 TCRs, with roughly 20,000 to 690,600 overall. TCRdb used MiXCR to reprocess the RACE reads, holding one entry per CDR3 protein. The V and J calls shown here were made by TCRdb, not taken from the authors' results. The sample yields 65,000 to 80,000 distinct CDR3 sequences, about 8.7% seen once. The data originate from a study of human T cells and chemical hapten exposure. Looking at the study overall: TCR yields per sample varied, mainly owing to small pooled library volume differences.

This CDR3 spans 15 amino acids. Trimming pared 7 bases from V and 4 bases from J, leaving 19 bases between. Germline loops: CDR1 MNHEY, CDR2 SVGAGI. Study-level results: TCRs whose frequency exceeded 1 in 1000 remained the same following DPC sensitization.

The sample comprised whole blood. This TCR derives from a male donor in good health. Some clones in this sample may be carry-over from other donors' samples. This rearrangement joins TRBV6-5 to TRBJ1-2; D gene unclear. CDR3 amino acids: CASTPFSERLYGYTF. The CDR3 bases are TGTGCCAGCACCCCCTTTTCGGAGCGACTCTATGGCTACACCTTC.